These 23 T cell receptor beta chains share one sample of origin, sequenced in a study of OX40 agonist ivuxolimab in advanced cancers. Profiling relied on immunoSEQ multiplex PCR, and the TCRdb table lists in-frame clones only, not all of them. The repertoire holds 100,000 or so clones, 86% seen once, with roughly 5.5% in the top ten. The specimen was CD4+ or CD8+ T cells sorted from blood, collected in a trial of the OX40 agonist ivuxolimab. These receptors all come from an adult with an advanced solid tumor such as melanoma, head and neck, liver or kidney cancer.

The CDR3 region is CASSLDVAKNIQYF. DNA for the CDR3: TGCGCCAGCAGCTTGGACGTAGCCAAAAACATTCAGTACTTC. The chain couples TRBV5-1 to TRBJ2-4; no clear D gene. Germline CDR1 reads SGHRS; CDR2 reads YFSETQ. Trimming removed 0 bases at V and 0 bases at J, with 4 bases between. The CDR3 has 14 residues.

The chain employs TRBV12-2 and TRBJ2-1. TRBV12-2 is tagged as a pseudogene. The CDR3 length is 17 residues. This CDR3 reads CASRLSAGRSSYNEQFF. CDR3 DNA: TGTGCAAGTCGCCTCTCCGCCGGCCGCAGCTCCTACAATGAGCAGTTCTTC.

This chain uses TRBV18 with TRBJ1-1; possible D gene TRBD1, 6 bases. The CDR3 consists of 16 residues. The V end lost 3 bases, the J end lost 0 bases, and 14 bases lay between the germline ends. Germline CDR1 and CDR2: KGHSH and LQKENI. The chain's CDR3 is CASSPGYGQMNTEAFF. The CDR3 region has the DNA TGTGCCAGCTCACCCGGCTATGGACAGATGAACACTGAAGCTTTCTTT.

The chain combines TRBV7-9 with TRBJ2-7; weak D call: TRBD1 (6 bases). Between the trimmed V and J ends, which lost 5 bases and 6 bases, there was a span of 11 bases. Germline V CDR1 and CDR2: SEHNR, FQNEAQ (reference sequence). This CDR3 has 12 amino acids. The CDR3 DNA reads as TGTGCCAGCAGCCAGGACAGACTCGAGCAGTACTTC. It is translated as CASSQDRLEQYF.

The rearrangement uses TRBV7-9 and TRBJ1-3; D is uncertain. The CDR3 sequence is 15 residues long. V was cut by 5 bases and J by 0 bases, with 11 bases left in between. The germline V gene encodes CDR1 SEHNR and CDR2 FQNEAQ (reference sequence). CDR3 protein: CASSEYISSGNTIYF. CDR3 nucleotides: TGTGCCAGCAGCGAGTACATTAGCTCTGGAAACACCATATATTTT.

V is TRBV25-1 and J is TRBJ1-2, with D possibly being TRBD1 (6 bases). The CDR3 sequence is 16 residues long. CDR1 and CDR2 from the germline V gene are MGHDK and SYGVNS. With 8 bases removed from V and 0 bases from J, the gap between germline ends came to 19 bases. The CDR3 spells CASASNRDIANYGYTF. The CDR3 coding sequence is TGTGCCAGCGCTTCAAACAGGGACATAGCTAACTATGGCTACACCTTC.

The CDR3 DNA is TGCGCCAGCAGCCTGGGGACGACTGAAGCTTTCTTT. It encodes CASSLGTTEAFF. V and J are TRBV4-3 and TRBJ1-1, with D possibly matching TRBD1 (5 bases). The CDR3 consists of 12 residues. The V end was cut by 4 bases, the J end by 5 bases, with 8 bases between. The germline V gene encodes CDR1 LGHNA and CDR2 YSLEER.

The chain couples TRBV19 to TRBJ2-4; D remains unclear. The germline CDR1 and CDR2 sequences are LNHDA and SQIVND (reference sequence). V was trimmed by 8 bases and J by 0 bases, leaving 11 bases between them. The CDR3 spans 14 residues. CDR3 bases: TGTGCCAGTGCCCCTATGGTAGCCAAAAACATTCAGTACTTC. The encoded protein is CASAPMVAKNIQYF.

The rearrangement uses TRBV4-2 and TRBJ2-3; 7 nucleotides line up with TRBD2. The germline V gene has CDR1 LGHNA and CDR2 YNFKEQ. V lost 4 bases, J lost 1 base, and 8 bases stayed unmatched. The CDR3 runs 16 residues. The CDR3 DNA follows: TGTGCCAGCAGCCGTGGCTGGGCGGGAGGCACAGATACGCAGTATTTT. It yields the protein CASSRGWAGGTDTQYF.

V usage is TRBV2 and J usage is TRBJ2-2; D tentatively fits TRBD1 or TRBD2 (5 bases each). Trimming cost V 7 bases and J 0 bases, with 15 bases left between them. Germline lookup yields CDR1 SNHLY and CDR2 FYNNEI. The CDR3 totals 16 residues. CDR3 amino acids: CASIYGRGPNTGELFF. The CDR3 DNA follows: TGTGCCAGCATTTATGGTAGGGGACCGAACACCGGGGAGCTGTTTTTT.

CDR3 residues: CASSPRLASTDTQYF. The DNA of the CDR3 is TGTGCCAGCAGCCCAAGACTAGCGAGCACAGATACGCAGTATTTT. V gene TRBV7-2 combines with J gene TRBJ2-3; 8 bases align to TRBD2. The V gene end was trimmed by 5 bases and the J gene end by 0 bases; junction bases not matched to a gene: 4. Germline V gene lookup returns CDR1 SGHTA and CDR2 FQGNSA. The CDR3 loop spans 15 amino acids.

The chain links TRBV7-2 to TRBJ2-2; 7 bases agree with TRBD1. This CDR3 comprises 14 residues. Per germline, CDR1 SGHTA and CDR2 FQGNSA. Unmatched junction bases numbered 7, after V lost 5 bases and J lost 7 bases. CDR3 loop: CASSTNRGVGELFF. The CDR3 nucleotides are TGTGCCAGCAGCACAAACAGGGGTGTCGGGGAGCTGTTTTTT. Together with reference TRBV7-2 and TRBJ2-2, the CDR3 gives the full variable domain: GAGVSQSPSNKVTEKGKDVELRCDPISGHTALYWYRQSLGQGLEFLIYFQGNSAPDKSGLPSDRFSAERTGGSVSTLTIQRTQQEDSAVYLCASSTNRGVGELFFGEGSRLTVL.

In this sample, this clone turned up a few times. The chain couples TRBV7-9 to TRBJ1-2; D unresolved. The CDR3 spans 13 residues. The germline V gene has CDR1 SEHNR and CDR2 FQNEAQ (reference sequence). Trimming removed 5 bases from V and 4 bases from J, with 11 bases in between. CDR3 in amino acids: CASSPVLGYGYTF. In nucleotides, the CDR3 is TGTGCCAGCAGCCCGGTGCTAGGCTATGGCTACACCTTC. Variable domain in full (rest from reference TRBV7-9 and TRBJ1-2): DTGVSQNPRHKITKRGQNVTFRCDPISEHNRLYWYRQTLGQGPEFLTYFQNEAQLEKSRLLSDRFSAERPKGSFSTLEIQRTEQGDSAMYLCASSPVLGYGYTFGSGTRLTVV.

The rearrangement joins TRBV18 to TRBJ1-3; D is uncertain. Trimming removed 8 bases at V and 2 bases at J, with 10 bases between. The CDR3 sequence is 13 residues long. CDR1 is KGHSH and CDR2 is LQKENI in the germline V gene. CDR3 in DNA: TGTGCCAGCACCGGAGCCGCTGGAAACACCATATATTTT. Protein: CASTGAAGNTIYF. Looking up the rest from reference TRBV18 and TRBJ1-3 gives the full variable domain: NAGVMQNPRHLVRRRGQEARLRCSPMKGHSHVYWYRQLPEEGLKFMVYLQKENIIDESGMPKERFSAEFPKEGPSILRIQQVVRGDSAAYFCASTGAAGNTIYFGEGSWLTVV.

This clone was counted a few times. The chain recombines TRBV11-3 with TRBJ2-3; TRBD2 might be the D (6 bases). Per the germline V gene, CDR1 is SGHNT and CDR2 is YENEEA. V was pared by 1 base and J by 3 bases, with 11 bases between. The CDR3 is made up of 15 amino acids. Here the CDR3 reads CASSLGMGGTDTQYF. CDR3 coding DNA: TGTGCCAGCAGCTTAGGGATGGGAGGAACAGATACGCAGTATTTT.

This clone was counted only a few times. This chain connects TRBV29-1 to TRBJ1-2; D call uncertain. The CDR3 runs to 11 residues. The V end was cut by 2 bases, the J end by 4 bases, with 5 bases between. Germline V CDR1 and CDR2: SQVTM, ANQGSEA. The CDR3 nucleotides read TGCAGCGTTGAAAAGCCCTATGGCTACACCTTC. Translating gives CSVEKPYGYTF.

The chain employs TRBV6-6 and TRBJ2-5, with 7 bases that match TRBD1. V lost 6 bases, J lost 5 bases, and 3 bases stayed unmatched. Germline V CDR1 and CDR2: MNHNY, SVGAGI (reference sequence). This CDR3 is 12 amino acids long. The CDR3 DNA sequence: TGTGCCAGCAGCCTGACAGGGGAGACCCAGTACTTC. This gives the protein CASSLTGETQYF.

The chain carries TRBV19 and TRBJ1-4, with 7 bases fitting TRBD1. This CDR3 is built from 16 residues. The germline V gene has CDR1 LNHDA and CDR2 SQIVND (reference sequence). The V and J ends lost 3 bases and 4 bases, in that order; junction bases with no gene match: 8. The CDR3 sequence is CASSIEPGTVNEKLFF. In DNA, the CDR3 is TGTGCCAGTAGTATCGAACCCGGGACAGTTAATGAAAAACTGTTTTTT.

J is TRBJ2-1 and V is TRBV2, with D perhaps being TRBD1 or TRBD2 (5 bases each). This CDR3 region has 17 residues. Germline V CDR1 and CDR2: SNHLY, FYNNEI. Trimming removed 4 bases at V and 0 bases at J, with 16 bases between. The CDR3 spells CASSGGTGLSSYNEQFF. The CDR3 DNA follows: TGTGCCAGCAGTGGGGGGACGGGGTTGAGCTCCTACAATGAGCAGTTCTTC.

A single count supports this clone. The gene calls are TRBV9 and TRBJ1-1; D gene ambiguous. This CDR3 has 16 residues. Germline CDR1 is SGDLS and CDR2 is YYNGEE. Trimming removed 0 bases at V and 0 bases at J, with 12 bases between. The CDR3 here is CASSVGPLPVNTEAFF. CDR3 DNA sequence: TGTGCCAGCAGCGTAGGACCTTTACCCGTGAACACTGAAGCTTTCTTT.

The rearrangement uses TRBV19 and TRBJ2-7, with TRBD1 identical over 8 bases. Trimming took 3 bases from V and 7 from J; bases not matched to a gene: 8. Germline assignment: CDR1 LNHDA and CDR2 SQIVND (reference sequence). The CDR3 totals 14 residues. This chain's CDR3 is CASSIAGGKGEQYF. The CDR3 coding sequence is TGTGCCAGTAGTATTGCAGGGGGCAAAGGGGAGCAGTACTTC.

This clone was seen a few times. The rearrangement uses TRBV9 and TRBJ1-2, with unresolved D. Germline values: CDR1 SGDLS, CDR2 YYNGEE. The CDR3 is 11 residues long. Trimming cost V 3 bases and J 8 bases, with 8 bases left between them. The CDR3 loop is CASSALGGYTF. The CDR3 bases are TGTGCCAGCAGCGCGCTGGGGGGCTACACCTTC.

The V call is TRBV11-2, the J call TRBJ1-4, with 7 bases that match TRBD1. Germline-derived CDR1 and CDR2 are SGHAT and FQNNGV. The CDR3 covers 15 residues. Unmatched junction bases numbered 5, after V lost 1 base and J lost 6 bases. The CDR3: CASSLGRGTHEKLFF. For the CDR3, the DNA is TGTGCCAGCAGCTTAGGCAGGGGGACACATGAAAAACTGTTTTTT. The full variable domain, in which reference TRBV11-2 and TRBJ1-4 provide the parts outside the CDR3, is EAGVAQSPRYKIIEKRQSVAFWCNPISGHATLYWYQQILGQGPKLLIQFQNNGVVDDSQLPKDRFSAERLKGVDSTLKIQPAKLEDSAVYLCASSLGRGTHEKLFFGSGTQLSVL.